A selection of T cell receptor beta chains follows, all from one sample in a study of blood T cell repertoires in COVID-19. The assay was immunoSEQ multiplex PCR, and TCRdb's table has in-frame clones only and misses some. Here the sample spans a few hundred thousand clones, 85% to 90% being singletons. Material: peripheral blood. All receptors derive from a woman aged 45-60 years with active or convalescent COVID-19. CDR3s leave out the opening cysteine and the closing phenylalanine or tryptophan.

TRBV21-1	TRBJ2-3	ASRKFKVQAGERNTDTQY
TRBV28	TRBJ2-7	ASSLGGTGRYEQY
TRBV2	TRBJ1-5	ASSGTGGDQPQH
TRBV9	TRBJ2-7	ASSVEGTVREQY
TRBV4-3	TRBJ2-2	ASSQGQGAGTGELF
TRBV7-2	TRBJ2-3	ASSPTGTRRDTQY
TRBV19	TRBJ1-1	ASSIPGGNTEAF
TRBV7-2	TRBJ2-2	ASSLPGTGELF
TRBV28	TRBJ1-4	ASSWDSSTNEKLF
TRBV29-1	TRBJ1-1	SVGQAGGTEAF
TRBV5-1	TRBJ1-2	ASSDSNYGYT
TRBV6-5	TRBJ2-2	ASSYSEAGTGELF
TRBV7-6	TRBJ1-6	ASSLRPGENNSPLH
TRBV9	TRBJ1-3	ASSPRQGPLSGNTIY
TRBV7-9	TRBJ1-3	AIWAASGNTIY
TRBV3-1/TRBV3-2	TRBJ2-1	ASSSAGVSSEQF
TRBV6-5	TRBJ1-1	ASSLGTGWGTEAF
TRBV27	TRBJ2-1	ASSHGVAGNEQF
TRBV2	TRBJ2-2	ASSLQGAGELF